The 15 T cell receptor beta chains below were found in one sample sequenced in a study of blood T cell repertoires in COVID-19. Clones were read by immunoSEQ multiplex PCR, and TCRdb kept only the in-frame ones, dropping some. The table has 300,000 to 350,000 clones, 85% to 90% seen once. Sequenced: PBMCs or T cells enriched from blood (not recorded which). The receptors were sampled from a woman aged 25-40 years who had recovered from COVID-19.

The J gene is TRBJ2-1, the V gene TRBV2; TRBD1 matches at 7 bases. V lost 7 bases to trimming and J lost 0 bases; unmatched junction nucleotides: 6. Germline V gene data show CDR1 as SNHLY and CDR2 as FYNNEI. The CDR3 covers 15 residues. CDR3 amino acids: CASTRGTLSYNEQFF. As DNA, the CDR3 is TGTGCCAGCACCAGGGGGACCCTCTCCTACAATGAGCAGTTCTTC. Full variable domain (missing parts from reference TRBV2 and TRBJ2-1): EPEVTQTPSHQVTQMGQEVILRCVPISNHLYFYWYRQILGQKVEFLVSFYNNEISEKSEIFDDQFSVERPDGSNFTLKIRSTKLEDSAMYFCASTRGTLSYNEQFFGPGTRLTVL.

This clone was seen just once. At the DNA level, this CDR3 is encoded by other sequences in the same sample as well. The rearrangement joins TRBV12-3 or TRBV12-4 to TRBJ2-7; D is possibly TRBD1 (6 bases). CDR3 size: 13 residues. Trimming left V 6 bases short and J 0 bases short, with 9 bases between. Here the CDR3 reads CASSLTGSYEQYF. CDR3 nucleotide sequence: TGTGCCAGCAGCCTGACAGGCTCCTACGAGCAGTACTTC.

The chain has TRBV6-5 and TRBJ1-6; a possible D gene is TRBD1 (5 bases). Trimming took off 7 bases at V and 10 bases at J, with 17 bases between the two ends. This CDR3 spans 14 amino acids. Germline CDR1 reads MNHEY; CDR2 reads SVGAGI. DNA of the CDR3: TGTGCCAGCACCCCCCGAAGGGAGGGGTCACCCCTCCACTTT. This gives the protein CASTPRREGSPLHF.

This rearrangement joins TRBV6-5 to TRBJ2-3, with D perhaps matching TRBD2 (7 bases). The CDR3 is made up of 15 amino acids. Germline lookup yields CDR1 MNHEY and CDR2 SVGAGI. V lost 7 bases and J lost 4, with 18 bases in between. The CDR3 is CASTYRGAQADTQYF. The CDR3 coding sequence is TGTGCCAGCACCTACCGGGGGGCGCAGGCAGATACGCAGTATTTT.

The DNA of the CDR3 is TGTGCCAGCAGGCAGGGGGCTGGGAAAGCTTTCTTT. Translation: CASRQGAGKAFF. This chain connects TRBV5-4 to TRBJ1-1; 8 nucleotides line up with TRBD1. The CDR3 runs 12 residues. Germline-derived CDR1 and CDR2 are SGHNT and YYREEE (reference sequence). V shed 5 bases and J 9 bases; nucleotides not matched to a gene: 6.

The chain uses TRBV28 and TRBJ1-4, with a possible D match to TRBD1 (6 bases). V lost 3 bases and J lost 0, with 11 bases in between. Germline V gene data show CDR1 as MDHEN and CDR2 as SYDVKM. This CDR3 has 16 amino acids. Written as DNA, the CDR3 is TGTGCCAGCAGTTTGTGGACAGCAGCAACTAATGAAAAACTGTTTTTT. Translation: CASSLWTAATNEKLFF.

This clone showed up just a few times. V gene TRBV12-3 or TRBV12-4 combines with J gene TRBJ2-3; 7 bases fit TRBD2. The V segment lost 3 bases and the J segment 6 bases; nucleotides outside the gene matches: 3. The CDR3 sequence is 13 residues long. CDR3 in amino acids: CASSLLAADTQYF. CDR3 bases: TGTGCCAGCAGTTTGCTAGCGGCGGATACGCAGTATTTT.

Remarks on this clone: Within the sample, other DNA sequences also encode this same CDR3. The chain links TRBV7-2 to TRBJ1-2, with unresolved D. The CDR3 runs 14 residues. Trimming stripped 0 bases from V and 3 bases from J, with 8 bases between. Germline values: CDR1 SGHTA, CDR2 FQGNSA. CDR3 nucleotides: TGTGCCAGCAGCTTAGCGGGCAGAGACTATGGCTACACCTTC. It yields the protein CASSLAGRDYGYTF.

The rearrangement links TRBV3-1 (or the pseudogene TRBV3-2) to TRBJ2-5; D not certain. Trimming took off 1 base at V and 5 bases at J, with 14 bases between the two ends. Germline V gene lookup returns CDR1 LGHDT and CDR2 YNNKEL (reference sequence). CDR3 length equals 15 residues. The CDR3 region has the DNA TGTGCCAGCAGCCAAGGGTCCGGGTATGGGGAGACCCAGTACTTC. Translated: CASSQGSGYGETQYF.

This chain uses TRBV6-5 with TRBJ2-7; possible D gene TRBD1, 6 bases. V shed 8 bases and J shed 3 bases, with 17 bases lying between them. Germline lookup yields CDR1 MNHEY and CDR2 SVGAGI. The CDR3 runs to 14 residues. The CDR3 DNA sequence: TGTGCCAGCCTAGTCCGGGACACCTACTACGAGCAGTACTTC. Translation gives CASLVRDTYYEQYF.

CDR3 sequence (DNA): TGTGCCAGTACCCCTCGGGGGACCTTGAACACTGAAGCTTTCTTT. Its translation is CASTPRGTLNTEAFF. The J gene is TRBJ1-1, the V gene TRBV19; tentatively, D is TRBD1 (5 bases). Germline-derived CDR1 and CDR2 are LNHDA and SQIVND (reference sequence). CDR3 length: 15 amino acids. V lost 7 bases and J lost 0, with 15 bases in between.

V and J are TRBV2 and TRBJ1-1, with 7 bases lining up with TRBD1. CDR1 SNHLY and CDR2 FYNNEI come from the germline V gene. The CDR3 runs to 15 residues. The junction had 11 bases not matched to a gene; V was cut back by 6 bases and J by 4 bases. The CDR3 sequence is CASRRGLGWGTEAFF. Written as DNA, the CDR3 is TGTGCCAGCAGAAGGGGGCTAGGGTGGGGCACTGAAGCTTTCTTT.

This clone was picked up a small number of times. The chain is built from TRBV11-1 and TRBJ1-1, with a possible D match to TRBD1 (6 bases). This CDR3 is 14 amino acids long. V was clipped by 1 base and J by 1 base, with 7 bases between them. The germline V gene has CDR1 SGHAT and CDR2 FQDESV (reference sequence). CDR3 residues: CASSLGTANTEAFF. The CDR3 DNA reads TGTGCCAGCAGCTTAGGGACAGCGAACACTGAAGCTTTCTTT.

In this sample, this clone turned up once. This sequence joins TRBV10-3 and TRBJ1-2; D is possibly TRBD1 (5 bases). Germline values: CDR1 ENHRY, CDR2 SYGVKD. This CDR3 has 15 residues. V was cut by 6 bases and J by 2 bases, with 16 bases left in between. The CDR3 is CAIRNFGEGNYGYTF. CDR3 nucleotides: TGTGCCATCAGAAATTTTGGGGAGGGGAACTATGGCTACACCTTC.

The chain recombines TRBV6-1 with TRBJ2-7; no reliable D call. V was trimmed by 2 bases and J by 1 base, leaving 9 bases between them. Germline CDR1 MNHNS, CDR2 SASEGT. CDR3 length: 14 amino acids. The CDR3 nucleotides read TGTGCCAGCAGTGAAAACCCGAGGTCCTACGAGCAGTACTTC. Protein sequence: CASSENPRSYEQYF.